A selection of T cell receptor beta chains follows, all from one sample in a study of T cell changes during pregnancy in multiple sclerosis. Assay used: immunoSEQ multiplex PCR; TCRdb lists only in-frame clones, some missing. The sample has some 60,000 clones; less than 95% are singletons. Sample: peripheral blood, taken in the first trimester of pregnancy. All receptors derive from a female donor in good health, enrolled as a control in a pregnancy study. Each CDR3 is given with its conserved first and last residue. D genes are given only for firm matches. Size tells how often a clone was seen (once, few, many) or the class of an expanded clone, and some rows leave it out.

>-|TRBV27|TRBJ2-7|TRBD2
CASSLSGGASVEQYF
TGTGCCAGCAGTCTTAGCGGGGGGGCCTCCGTAGAGCAGTACTTC
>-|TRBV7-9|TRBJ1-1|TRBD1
CASSRQGGTEAFF
TGTGCCAGCAGCAGACAGGGTGGCACTGAAGCTTTCTTT
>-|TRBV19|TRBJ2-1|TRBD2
CAGRQTSGDNEQFF
TGTGCCGGAAGACAGACTAGCGGAGACAATGAGCAGTTCTTC
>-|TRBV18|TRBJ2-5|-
CASSPPKGGYQETQYF
TGTGCCAGCTCACCACCGAAGGGCGGGTACCAAGAGACCCAGTACTTC
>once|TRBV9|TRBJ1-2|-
CASSVGEDGYTF
TGTGCCAGCAGCGTAGGGGAGGATGGCTACACCTTC
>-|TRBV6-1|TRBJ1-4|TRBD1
CASSDLTGGGEKLFF
TGTGCCAGCAGTGACCTGACAGGGGGTGGTGAAAAACTGTTTTTT
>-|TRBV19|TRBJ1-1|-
CASASGSEVRAFF
TGTGCCAGCGCCTCTGGGTCCGAGGTTCGAGCTTTCTTT
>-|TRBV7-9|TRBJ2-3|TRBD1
CASSPPGQGEDTQYF
TGTGCCAGCAGCCCGCCGGGACAGGGCGAGGATACGCAGTATTTT
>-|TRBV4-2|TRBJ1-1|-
CASSLGGMGMNTEAFF
TGTGCCAGCAGCCTTGGGGGGATGGGAATGAACACTGAAGCTTTCTTT
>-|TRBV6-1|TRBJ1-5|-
CASNSGRNQPQHF
TGTGCCAGCAATTCAGGCCGCAATCAGCCCCAGCATTTT
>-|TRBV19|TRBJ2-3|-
CASSQVGGTDTQYF
TGTGCCAGTAGTCAAGTTGGAGGGACAGATACGCAGTATTTT
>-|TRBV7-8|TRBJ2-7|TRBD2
CASSLGLAAYEQYF
TGTGCCAGCAGCTTAGGACTAGCGGCCTACGAGCAGTACTTC
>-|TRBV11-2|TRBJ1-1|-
CASSPGGNEAFF
TGTGCCAGCAGCCCGGGGGGGAATGAAGCTTTCTTT
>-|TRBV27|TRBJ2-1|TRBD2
CASSSSPPRTSGYNEQFF
TGTGCCAGCAGTTCCTCCCCCCCTCGGACTAGCGGTTACAATGAGCAGTTCTTC
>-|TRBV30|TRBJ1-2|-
CAWSLPVGGNGYTF
TGTGCCTGGAGTCTCCCGGTGGGGGGAAATGGCTACACCTTC
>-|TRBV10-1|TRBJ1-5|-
CATFSLLGDQPQHF
TGCGCCACTTTCAGTCTTCTCGGGGATCAGCCCCAGCATTTT
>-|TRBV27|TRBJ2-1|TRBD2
CASSHLGGREQFF
TGTGCCAGCAGTCACTTGGGAGGGCGTGAGCAGTTCTTC
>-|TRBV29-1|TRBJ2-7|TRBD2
CSVVSAGTTEQYF
TGCAGCGTTGTATCAGCGGGGACCACTGAGCAGTACTTC
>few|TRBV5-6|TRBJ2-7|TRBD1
CASSWPQGAESYEQYF
TGTGCCAGCAGCTGGCCCCAGGGGGCAGAATCCTACGAGCAGTACTTC
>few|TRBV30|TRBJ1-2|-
CAWSLLSYGYTF
TGTGCCTGGAGTTTACTGAGCTATGGCTACACCTTC
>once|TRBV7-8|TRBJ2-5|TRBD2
CASGGGRETQYF
TGTGCCAGCGGGGGGGGACGGGAGACCCAGTACTTC
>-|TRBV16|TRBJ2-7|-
CASSRTSYEQYF
TGTGCCAGCAGCCGGACATCCTACGAGCAGTACTTC
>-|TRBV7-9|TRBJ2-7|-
CASSRQALSYEQYF
TGTGCCAGCAGCCGGCAGGCGTTATCCTACGAGCAGTACTTC
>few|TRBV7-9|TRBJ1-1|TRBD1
CACRTGMNTEAFF
TGTGCCTGCCGGACAGGAATGAACACTGAAGCTTTCTTT
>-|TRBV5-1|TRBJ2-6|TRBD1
CASSGPWGQAHSGANVLTF
TGCGCCAGCAGCGGCCCCTGGGGACAGGCCCACTCTGGGGCCAACGTCCTGACTTTC
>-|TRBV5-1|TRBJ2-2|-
CASTPMTTGFSGELFF
TGCGCCAGCACGCCCATGACTACTGGATTTTCCGGGGAGCTGTTTTTT
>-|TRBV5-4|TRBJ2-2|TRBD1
CASSSRQGATGELFF
TGTGCCAGCAGCTCTCGACAGGGTGCCACCGGGGAGCTGTTTTTT
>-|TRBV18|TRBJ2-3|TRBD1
CASSPLGTGGSDTQYF
TGTGCCAGCTCACCACTTGGGACAGGGGGCTCAGATACGCAGTATTTT
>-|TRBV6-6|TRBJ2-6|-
CASSFGGAGANVLTF
TGTGCCAGCAGTTTCGGGGGTGCTGGGGCCAACGTCCTGACTTTC
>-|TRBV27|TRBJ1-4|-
CASSLSKDTAEKLFF
TGTGCCAGCAGTTTATCGAAGGACACCGCTGAAAAACTGTTTTTT
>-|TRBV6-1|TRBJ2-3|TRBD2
CASSELAGGPDTQYF
TGTGCCAGCAGTGAACTAGCGGGGGGGCCAGATACGCAGTATTTT
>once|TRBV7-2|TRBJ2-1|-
CASSFYETPSYNEQFF
TGTGCCAGCAGCTTTTACGAGACACCCTCCTACAATGAGCAGTTCTTC
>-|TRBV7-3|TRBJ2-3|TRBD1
CASSRRPATGTLGSTDTQYF
TGTGCCAGCAGCCGCCGGCCCGCGACAGGGACCCTGGGGAGCACAGATACGCAGTATTTT
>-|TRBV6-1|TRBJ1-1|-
CASSVRGYTEAFF
TGTGCCAGCAGTGTAAGGGGATACACTGAAGCTTTCTTT
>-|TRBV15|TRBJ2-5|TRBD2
CATSTPRTSRETQYF
TGTGCCACCAGCACCCCCCGGACTAGCCGAGAGACCCAGTACTTC
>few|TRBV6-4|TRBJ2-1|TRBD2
CASSDGTSGINEQFF
TGTGCCAGCAGTGACGGGACTAGCGGGATTAATGAGCAGTTCTTC
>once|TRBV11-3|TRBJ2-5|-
CASSLRGAQETQYF
TGTGCCAGCAGCTTACGGGGGGCACAAGAGACCCAGTACTTC
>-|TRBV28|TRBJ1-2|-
CASSLYPITVYGYTF
TGTGCCAGCAGTTTATACCCAATTACAGTGTATGGCTACACCTTC
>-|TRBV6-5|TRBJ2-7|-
CATALQVAYEQYF
TGTGCCACCGCGCTTCAGGTGGCCTACGAGCAGTACTTC
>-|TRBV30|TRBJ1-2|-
CAWSIAGNYGYTF
TGTGCCTGGAGTATTGCAGGGAACTATGGCTACACCTTC
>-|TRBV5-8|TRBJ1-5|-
CAPTWARGSEPQHF
TGTGCCCCCACGTGGGCGCGGGGAAGCGAGCCCCAGCATTTT
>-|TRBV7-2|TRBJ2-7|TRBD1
CASSSRQGSYEQYF
TGTGCCAGCAGCTCTCGACAGGGATCCTACGAGCAGTACTTC
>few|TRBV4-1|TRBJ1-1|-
CASSQDLIIGTEAFF
TGCGCCAGCAGCCAAGATCTAATCATCGGCACTGAAGCTTTCTTT
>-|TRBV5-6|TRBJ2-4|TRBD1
CASSYTGTGSYIQYF
TGTGCCAGCAGCTATACCGGGACAGGGTCATACATTCAGTACTTC
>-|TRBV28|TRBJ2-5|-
CASSLLANQETQYF
TGTGCCAGCAGTCTGCTAGCGAACCAAGAGACCCAGTACTTC
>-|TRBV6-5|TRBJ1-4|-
CASSYRSWEKLFF
TGTGCCAGCAGTTACAGGAGCTGGGAAAAACTGTTTTTT
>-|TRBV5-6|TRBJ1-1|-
CASSYREGAFF
TGTGCCAGCAGCTATAGAGAGGGAGCTTTCTTT
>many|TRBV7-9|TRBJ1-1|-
CASSLVRALNTEAFF
TGTGCCAGCAGCTTAGTCAGGGCGTTGAACACTGAAGCTTTCTTT
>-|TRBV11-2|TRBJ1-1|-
CASVNFGGNTEAFF
TGTGCCAGCGTAAATTTTGGGGGCAACACTGAAGCTTTCTTT
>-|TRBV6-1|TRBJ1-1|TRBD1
CASSALTGHYTEAFF
TGTGCCAGCAGTGCCTTGACAGGGCATTACACTGAAGCTTTCTTT